Listed here are 4 T cell receptor beta chains from one sample, sequenced in a study of blood T cell repertoires in COVID-19. TCRdb's copy holds only in-frame clones and misses some; the assay was immunoSEQ multiplex PCR. The sample holds under 300,000 clones, nearly 90% seen once. The sequencing input was peripheral blood. The receptors here all came from a woman aged 40 to 50 who had recovered from COVID-19.

This clone was observed a single time. The rearrangement uses TRBV11-3 and TRBJ1-1; TRBD1 aligns across 10 bases. The junction had 9 bases not matched to a gene; V was cut back by 3 bases and J by 5 bases. This CDR3 region has 16 residues. Germline CDR1 and CDR2: SGHNT and YENEEA. The CDR3 DNA follows: TGTGCCAGCAGCTTCGGACCGGACAGGGGGGGGACTGAAGCTTTCTTT. This gives the protein CASSFGPDRGGTEAFF. Variable domain in full (rest from reference TRBV11-3 and TRBJ1-1): EAGVVQSPRYKIIEKKQPVAFWCNPISGHNTLYWYLQNLGQGPELLIRYENEEAVDDSQLPKDRFSAERLKGVDSTLKIQPAELGDSAVYLCASSFGPDRGGTEAFFGQGTRLTVV.

The rearrangement joins TRBV7-8 to TRBJ1-1; TRBD1 matches at 8 bases. The CDR3 totals 15 residues. V shed 0 bases and J 5 bases; nucleotides not matched to a gene: 5. From germline, CDR1 is SGHVS and CDR2 FQNEAQ. Written as DNA, the CDR3 is TGTGCCAGCAGCTTAGCTACAGGGGGAAGGACTGAAGCTTTCTTT. It yields the protein CASSLATGGRTEAFF.

This clone was recorded a few times. The chain is built from TRBV5-8 and TRBJ2-7, with a weak D call TRBD2 (6 bases). Germline CDR1 is SGHTS and CDR2 is YDEGEE. V lost 4 bases, J lost 2 bases, and 13 bases lay in between. CDR3 size: 14 residues. CDR3 coding DNA: TGTGCCAGCAGCCCGGGGCCGGGGGCCTACGAGCAGTACTTC. Amino acid sequence: CASSPGPGAYEQYF.

The chain has TRBV7-8 and TRBJ2-1; TRBD2 might be the D (5 bases). The CDR3 consists of 13 residues. Germline V lookup: CDR1 SGHVS, CDR2 FQNEAQ. V lost 5 bases and J lost 3, with 8 bases in between. The CDR3 here is CASSAEDYNEQFF. CDR3 bases: TGTGCCAGCAGCGCGGAGGACTACAATGAGCAGTTCTTC.